This T cell receptor (beta chain) was retrieved from a study of blood T cell repertoires in COVID-19. Study-level background: The samples span acute and convalescent COVID-19 from the United States, Italy and Spain. PBMCs, B-cell-depleted T cells, or T cells provided the cDNA or gDNA that made up the material.

In the original workflow: Reference gene primer amplification gave estimated nucleated cell counts. Sequenced by immunoSEQ multiplex PCR; TCRdb stores in-frame clones only, minus some. The V and J calls and clone size were taken over from that table, and D and trimming were inferred from the DNA. This sample carries 90,000 or so clones, about 83% of them seen once, and the ten largest clones take under 8.5%. This clone was found once. Sequencing used peripheral blood. The TCR originated in a man aged 50 to 59 with active COVID-19.

CDR3 sequence (DNA): TGCAGTGCTAGTACTAGCGGGAGAGCATTTAGAAATGAGCAGTTCTTC. Its protein product is CSASTSGRAFRNEQFF. The chain uses TRBV20-1 and TRBJ2-1; 11 positions match TRBD2. Germline CDR1 DFQATT, CDR2 SNEGSKA (reference sequence). This CDR3 is 16 amino acids long. Unmatched junction bases numbered 11, after V lost 3 bases and J lost 7 bases.